This TCR beta chain emerged from a study of control samples from healthy donors and cancer patients. The protocol was immunoSEQ multiplex PCR, while the TCRdb copy is restricted to in-frame clones and leaves out a portion. This table holds more than 120,000 clones, about 90% found once. Trimming left V 0 bases short and J 6 bases short, with 16 bases between. CDR3 length equals 15 residues. The germline V gene has CDR1 SGHRS and CDR2 YFSETQ. The sample consisted of blood. The rearrangement uses TRBV5-1 and TRBJ2-7; possible D gene TRBD2, 6 bases. This sequence was found in a man aged 30 to 45 in good health. This chain's CDR3 is CASSLEPRGTGEQYF. The CDR3 DNA reads TGCGCCAGCAGCTTGGAGCCACGGGGGACTGGCGAGCAGTACTTC.